These 29 T cell receptor beta chains originate from one sample sequenced in a study of CXCR3-negative and CXCR3-positive naive CD8 T cells. Via 5' RACE with UMI labels, TRB cDNA libraries were prepared. No DNA is given; TCRdb re-called the 5' RACE reads and lists each CDR3 protein once. The table lists about 38,000 distinct CDR3 sequences. Material: memory CD8+ T cells from blood. All receptors come from a human donor in good health. Some clones in this sample may be carry-over from other donors' samples.

CDR3 amino acids: CASSRYTTDRAYYGYTF. The chain has TRBV6-5 and TRBJ1-2; the TRBD1 assignment by TCRdb is unverifiable without DNA. Germline V CDR1 and CDR2: MNHEY, SVGAGI. This CDR3 has 17 amino acids.

The chain combines TRBV20-1 with TRBJ1-5. The germline CDR1 and CDR2 sequences are DFQATT and SNEGSKA (reference sequence). The CDR3 consists of 17 residues. The CDR3 sequence is CSARDLMENYSNQPQHF.

The chain is built from TRBV7-8 and TRBJ2-1; TCRdb proposes TRBD1, but this gene call is untestable without DNA. This CDR3 has 17 residues. Germline V gives CDR1 SGHVS, CDR2 FQNEAQ. The CDR3 protein is CASSSPIDSKPYNEQFF.

The chain is built from TRBV4-2 and TRBJ1-2; TCRdb lists TRBD1, though no DNA is available to test this call. In germline, CDR1 is LGHNA, CDR2 YNFKEQ. This CDR3 has 19 residues. The CDR3: CASSQEQRGASTFINGYTF.

The chain links TRBV7-6 to TRBJ2-7; TCRdb selects TRBD1, and the lack of DNA leaves this call unchecked. The V gene's germline CDR1 is SGHVS and CDR2 FNYEAQ. This CDR3 contains 15 residues. The CDR3 region is CASSLAGTGDYEQYF.

This chain joins TRBV20-1 and TRBJ2-7; the TCRdb call, TRBD1, lacks DNA for checking. Germline V gives CDR1 DFQATT, CDR2 SNEGSKA (reference sequence). This CDR3 contains 14 residues. This chain's CDR3 is CSARSLAGDYEQYF.

The chain joins TRBV19 to TRBJ2-7; TCRdb gives TRBD1 as the D gene, but with no DNA this cannot be confirmed. Germline CDR1 reads LNHDA; CDR2 reads SQIVND (reference sequence). The CDR3 loop spans 17 amino acids. CDR3 loop: CASSISPQTARTYEQYF.

The V and J genes are TRBV5-1 and TRBJ2-7. CDR1 and CDR2 from the germline V gene are SGHRS and YFSETQ. The CDR3 consists of 14 residues. The CDR3 protein is CASSSRGPTYEQYF.

The rearrangement joins TRBV25-1 to TRBJ2-1. The germline CDR1 and CDR2 sequences are MGHDK and SYGVNS. The CDR3 has 15 amino acids. The CDR3 loop reads CASSVARTSRHEQFF.

V is TRBV20-1 and J is TRBJ1-2. The germline V gene has CDR1 DFQATT and CDR2 SNEGSKA (reference sequence). The CDR3 length is 17 residues. CDR3 loop: CSARDRHTSRVYYGYTF.

The chain links TRBV15 to TRBJ2-7; TCRdb's D call, TRBD1, is unchecked because there is no DNA. Germline V gives CDR1 LNHNV, CDR2 YYDKDF (reference sequence). There are 15 residues in the CDR3. This CDR3 reads CATSTRTGILREQYF.

This chain links TRBV5-5 with TRBJ2-7; the D call from TCRdb, TRBD1, cannot be confirmed without DNA. Germline CDR1 and CDR2: SGHKS and YYEKEE (reference sequence). This CDR3 region has 13 residues. The CDR3 protein is CASSPPTTYEQYF. Combining the CDR3 with reference TRBV5-5 and TRBJ2-7 gives the whole variable domain DAGVTQSPTHLIKTRGQQVTLRCSPISGHKSVSWYQQVLGQGPQFIFQYYEKEERGRGNFPDRFSARQFPNYSSELNVNALLLGDSALYLCASSPPTTYEQYFGPGTRLTVT.

The V gene is TRBV28, the J gene TRBJ1-1; the D call of TRBD1 rests on TCRdb alone, since no DNA is present to check it. CDR1 is MDHEN, CDR2 SYDVKM, per germline. This CDR3 spans 15 amino acids. CDR3 protein: CASRYRGFLNTEAFF.

The chain is built from TRBV5-4 and TRBJ2-7; TCRdb picks TRBD1, but there is no DNA to check that call. CDR3 length equals 14 residues. CDR1 is SGHNT and CDR2 is YYREEE in the germline V gene (reference sequence). The CDR3 loop is CASSWGQGGDEQYF. The full variable domain, completed using reference TRBV5-4 and TRBJ2-7, is ETGVTQSPTHLIKTRGQQVTLRCSSQSGHNTVSWYQQALGQGPQFIFQYYREEENGRGNFPPRFSGLQFPNYSSELNVNALELDDSALYLCASSWGQGGDEQYFGPGTRLTVT.

J is TRBJ2-7 and V is TRBV14; no DNA is available, so the TRBD1 call from TCRdb remains unchecked. Per germline, CDR1 SGHDN and CDR2 FVKESK. There are 19 residues in the CDR3. CDR3 protein: CASSQDRDQQGRVIYEQYF. The complete variable domain, with remaining parts taken from reference TRBV14 and TRBJ2-7, reads EAGVTQFPSHSVIEKGQTVTLRCDPISGHDNLYWYRRVMGKEIKFLLHFVKESKQDESGMPNNRFLAERTGGTYSTLKVQPAELEDSGVYFCASSQDRDQQGRVIYEQYFGPGTRLTVT.

The rearrangement joins TRBV21-1 to TRBJ1-2. TRBV21-1 is termed a pseudogene. The CDR3 has 16 amino acids. CDR3 residues: CASSKVGHCPNYGYTF.

The V call is TRBV29-1, the J call TRBJ2-1; absent DNA, TCRdb's TRBD1 call cannot be checked. The CDR3 contains 13 residues. Germline-derived CDR1 and CDR2 are SQVTM and ANQGSEA. The CDR3 region is CSDGPGPRNEQFF.

The gene calls are TRBV5-5 and TRBJ2-3. The CDR3 spans 14 residues. The germline V gene encodes CDR1 SGHKS and CDR2 YYEKEE (reference sequence). CDR3: CASSLRIGEHTQYF.

The chain recombines TRBV3-1 with TRBJ2-5; TCRdb calls TRBD2, which cannot be checked without DNA. This CDR3 has 15 residues. Per germline, CDR1 LGHDT and CDR2 YNNKEL (reference sequence). The CDR3 here is CASSLASGGVVTQYF.

The CDR3: CASSQGTSGGTQYF. The rearrangement links TRBV6-5 to TRBJ2-5; the TCRdb D gene call, TRBD1, has no DNA to confirm it. The CDR3 length is 14 residues. From germline, CDR1 is MNHEY and CDR2 SVGAGI.

This chain uses TRBV5-1 with TRBJ2-7; TCRdb indicates TRBD1, and absent DNA this call remains unverified. The germline CDR1 and CDR2 sequences are SGHRS and YFSETQ. This CDR3 spans 16 amino acids. This CDR3 reads CASSLVDWGAGYEQYF.

V gene TRBV5-4 combines with J gene TRBJ2-3; without DNA, the TCRdb call of TRBD1 cannot be checked. The CDR3 covers 17 residues. The germline V gene has CDR1 SGHNT and CDR2 YYREEE (reference sequence). CDR3: CASSPDSSGGSTDTQYF.

The chain joins TRBV29-1 to TRBJ2-3. The CDR3 is 13 amino acids. Germline V gene data show CDR1 as SQVTM and CDR2 as ANQGSEA. CDR3 in amino acids: CSVGDPGTDTQYF.

This clonotype is medium-sized by frequency. The V gene is TRBV10-3, the J gene TRBJ2-6. The CDR3 loop spans 16 amino acids. Germline CDR1 is ENHRY and CDR2 is SYGVKD. This CDR3 reads CAISELEGSGANVLTF.

This chain joins TRBV7-9 and TRBJ2-1; no DNA is available, so the TRBD1 call from TCRdb remains unchecked. The CDR3 runs to 14 residues. Germline V gives CDR1 SEHNR, CDR2 FQNEAQ (reference sequence). CDR3 sequence reads: CASSTGTGYAEQFF.

The CDR3 sequence: CASSQALAGGLVAYNEQFF. The V gene is TRBV4-3, the J gene TRBJ2-1; TCRdb picks TRBD2, but there is no DNA to check that call. Germline V gene sequence: CDR1 LGHNA, CDR2 YSLEER. CDR3 length equals 19 residues.

This chain uses TRBV28 with TRBJ2-7; TCRdb names TRBD1, which stays unverified in the absence of DNA. The CDR3 is made up of 14 amino acids. CDR1 and CDR2 from the germline V gene are MDHEN and SYDVKM. The CDR3 protein is CANSIDRAKAEQYF. Full variable domain (rest looked up from reference TRBV28 and TRBJ2-7): DVKVTQSSRYLVKRTGEKVFLECVQDMDHENMFWYRQDPGLGLRLIYFSYDVKMKEKGDIPEGYSVSREKKERFSLILESASTNQTSMYLCANSIDRAKAEQYFGPGTRLTVT.

The chain links TRBV4-3 to TRBJ2-7. This CDR3 contains 14 residues. Germline V gives CDR1 LGHNA, CDR2 YSLEER. CDR3 region: CASSQDWKGKEQYF.

The gene calls are TRBV29-1 and TRBJ2-2; TCRdb names TRBD1, which stays unverified in the absence of DNA. The CDR3 totals 12 residues. From germline, CDR1 is SQVTM and CDR2 ANQGSEA. CDR3 amino acids: CSGEGATGELFF.